Shown below are 2 T cell receptor beta chains from a single sample sequenced in a study of shared clonotypes between healthy human individuals. TCRdb's copy holds only in-frame clones and misses some; the assay was immunoSEQ multiplex PCR. The sample consists of approximately 2,200,000 clones, 93% of them appearing once. Naive CD8 cells lacked CD45RO and underwent positive selection for CCR7, leaving out terminally differentiated effector memory CD45RA+ cells. The source material was naive CD8+ T cells from PBMCs. The receptors come from a man between 18 and 29 years old in good health. Some clones in this sample may be carry-over from other donors' samples.

The rearrangement joins TRBV7-9 to TRBJ1-1; D may be TRBD1 (5 bases). Trimming left V 5 bases short and J 4 bases short, with 17 bases between. Germline V gene data show CDR1 as SEHNR and CDR2 as FQNEAQ (reference sequence). The CDR3 has 15 residues. The CDR3 here is CASSARGGISTEAFF. In nucleotides, the CDR3 is TGTGCCAGCAGCGCAAGGGGAGGTATTAGCACTGAAGCTTTCTTT. Combining the CDR3 with reference TRBV7-9 and TRBJ1-1 gives the whole variable domain DTGVSQNPRHKITKRGQNVTFRCDPISEHNRLYWYRQTLGQGPEFLTYFQNEAQLEKSRLLSDRFSAERPKGSFSTLEIQRTEQGDSAMYLCASSARGGISTEAFFGQGTRLTVV.

This clone was detected only once. The gene calls are TRBV7-9 and TRBJ1-3; TRBD1 agrees at 8 bases. V shed 5 bases, J shed 4 bases, and the junction held 7 bases outside the gene matches. This CDR3 is built from 15 residues. Germline V CDR1 and CDR2: SEHNR, FQNEAQ (reference sequence). CDR3 amino acids: CASSHGQGEGNTIYF. The CDR3 bases are TGTGCCAGCAGCCATGGACAGGGCGAAGGAAACACCATATATTTT.